Below are 9 T cell receptor beta chains sequenced from a single sample in a study of shared clonotypes between healthy human individuals (dated by TCRdb to 2020 to 2022). Libraries were made using the immunoSEQ multiplex PCR assay. Sourced from immuneACCESS, this table was stored by TCRdb with only in-frame sequences that have V and J called. A share of the clones is absent; for the studies checked, an unresolved V gene accounts for under half, and the remainder has no known explanation. The table for this sample lists over a million clones; roughly 96% of them were counted only once. The ten largest clonotypes hold roughly 1.2% of the sample. Sequenced sample: naive CD4+ T cells sorted from blood. Per the publication, the cell subset or site label means: CD45RA+ positively selected. These receptors were collected from a man younger than 40 in good health.

This chain's CDR3 is CATARDSSYEQYF. CDR3 sequence (DNA): TGTGCCACCGCCAGGGACAGCTCCTACGAGCAGTACTTC. The chain recombines TRBV15 with TRBJ2-7; 7 positions match TRBD1. Trimming at V came to 8 bases and at J to 0 bases, leaving 4 bases not matched to a gene. Germline values: CDR1 LNHNV, CDR2 YYDKDF (reference sequence). This CDR3 is 13 amino acids long.

The chain is built from TRBV5-1 and TRBJ2-1; D perhaps matches TRBD2 (5 bases). The length of the CDR3 is 15 residues. Germline V gives CDR1 SGHRS, CDR2 YFSETQ. Trimming cost V 2 bases and J 4 bases, with 13 bases left between them. The CDR3 region has the DNA TGCGCCAGCAGCTTCTCGGACTTTCCGTACAATGAGCAGTTCTTC. It codes for CASSFSDFPYNEQFF.

The chain carries TRBV18 and TRBJ1-2; D is undetermined. Germline values: CDR1 KGHSH, CDR2 LQKENI. V was trimmed by 2 bases and J by 2 bases, leaving 9 bases between them. There are 14 residues in the CDR3. CDR3 residues: CASSPNTVNYGYTF. The CDR3 nucleotides read TGTGCCAGCTCACCAAACACAGTAAACTATGGCTACACCTTC. Variable domain in full (rest from reference TRBV18 and TRBJ1-2): NAGVMQNPRHLVRRRGQEARLRCSPMKGHSHVYWYRQLPEEGLKFMVYLQKENIIDESGMPKERFSAEFPKEGPSILRIQQVVRGDSAAYFCASSPNTVNYGYTFGSGTRLTVV.

This sequence joins TRBV5-4 and TRBJ2-5; D uncertain. The CDR3 sequence is 12 residues long. Germline assignment: CDR1 SGHNT and CDR2 YYREEE (reference sequence). The ends were cut back, 5 bases at V and 3 bases at J, with 8 bases in the middle. The CDR3 DNA reads as TGTGCCAGCAGTCGAAAAGAAGAGACCCAGTACTTC. This codes for CASSRKEETQYF.

This sequence joins TRBV19 and TRBJ2-7; D tentatively reads TRBD1 or TRBD2 (5 bases each). V was trimmed by 4 bases and J by 2 bases, leaving 15 bases between them. The CDR3 spans 15 residues. In germline, CDR1 is LNHDA, CDR2 SQIVND (reference sequence). The CDR3 region is CASSTQGMGAYEQYF. CDR3 sequence (DNA): TGTGCCAGTAGTACTCAGGGTATGGGGGCCTACGAGCAGTACTTC.

V is TRBV20-1 and J is TRBJ2-3; D ambiguous. V lost 2 bases, J lost 5 bases, and 5 bases lay in between. Germline V lookup: CDR1 DFQATT, CDR2 SNEGSKA (reference sequence). The CDR3 runs to 11 residues. This chain's CDR3 is CSARKLDTQYF. The CDR3 nucleotides read TGCAGTGCTAGAAAATTAGATACGCAGTATTTT.

The chain couples TRBV10-2 to TRBJ1-5, with D possibly matching TRBD1 (5 bases). Germline assignment: CDR1 WSHSY and CDR2 SAAADI. The CDR3 is made up of 15 amino acids. Trimming took 7 bases from V and 1 from J, leaving 14 bases between them. The CDR3 region has the DNA TGCGCCAGCAAATCTTCGGGGGTAAGCAATCAGCCCCAGCATTTT. This codes for CASKSSGVSNQPQHF.

The J gene is TRBJ2-3, the V gene TRBV18; 9 positions agree with TRBD1. CDR3 length: 14 amino acids. The J segment lost 4 bases and the V segment lost 5 bases, leaving 4 bases of the junction unmatched. Germline CDR1 and CDR2: KGHSH and LQKENI. The chain's CDR3 is CASSTTGGADTQYF. In DNA, the CDR3 is TGTGCCAGCTCAACCACAGGGGGCGCAGATACGCAGTATTTT.

The chain is built from TRBV18 and TRBJ2-4; a weak D match, TRBD2 (6 bases). The CDR3 loop spans 13 amino acids. V was shortened by 5 bases and J by 9 bases, with 14 bases between the two germline ends. Germline assignment: CDR1 KGHSH and CDR2 LQKENI. The CDR3 DNA is TGTGCCAGCTCAATCCCGGGACTTCCCATTCAGTACTTC. Protein product: CASSIPGLPIQYF.